These 13 T cell receptor beta chains share one sample of origin, sequenced in a study of identical twins (dated by TCRdb to the mid-2010s). The library was built by means of 5' RACE. Instrument used: Illumina HiSeq 2000. TCRdb reprocessed the public reads (quality trimming at Q25 with fastp, clone calling with MiXCR) and kept in-frame beta chains. Every entry covers one CDR3 protein and lists the most common genes and DNA from its rows. Across this sample there are about 1.7 million distinct CDR3 sequences, with 32% seen only once. The ten top clones hold around 0.3% of the sample. Specimen: cord blood. The receptors come from a newborn girl in good health.

V and J are TRBV19 and TRBJ1-5; D remains ambiguous. The CDR3 has 14 residues. Trimming shortened V by 6 bases and J by 4 bases, and 13 bases separated the two germline ends. Germline V gene sequence: CDR1 LNHDA, CDR2 SQIVND (reference sequence). The CDR3 here is CASRSERANQPQHF. The CDR3 DNA sequence: TGTGCCAGTAGGTCCGAGAGGGCTAATCAGCCCCAGCATTTT.

The chain is built from TRBV2 and TRBJ2-3; TRBD2 matches at 13 bases. Per the germline V gene, CDR1 is SNHLY and CDR2 is FYNNEI. V lost 9 bases and J lost 4; bases outside the gene matches: 10. The CDR3 contains 16 residues. CDR3 protein: CARRRTSGGSADTQYF. CDR3 in DNA: TGTGCCAGACGGAGGACTAGCGGGGGCTCCGCAGATACGCAGTATTTT.

The CDR3 is CASSQGTINPTQYF. The CDR3 coding sequence is TGTGCCAGCAGCCAAGGGACAATCAATCCTACCCAGTACTTC. The genes are TRBV3-1 and TRBJ2-7, with a weak D call TRBD1 (5 bases). CDR1 LGHDT and CDR2 YNNKEL come from the germline V gene (reference sequence). The CDR3 consists of 14 residues. Trimming removed 1 base from V and 10 bases from J, with 17 bases in between.

V and J are TRBV13 and TRBJ1-1; 10 bases are shared with TRBD1. CDR3 size: 16 residues. Germline loops: CDR1 PRHDT, CDR2 FYEKMQ (reference sequence). V gave up 3 bases and J gave up 1 base; unmatched junction bases: 5. The CDR3: CASSFDRGQGNTEAFF. For the CDR3, the DNA is TGTGCCAGCAGCTTCGACAGGGGGCAAGGGAACACTGAAGCTTTCTTT.

This clonotype was seen more than once but under ten times. The chain links TRBV20-1 to TRBJ1-2, with D tentatively TRBD1 (5 bases). The CDR3 contains 13 residues. Germline V gene data show CDR1 as DFQATT and CDR2 as SNEGSKA (reference sequence). V was cut by 5 bases and J by 2 bases, with 12 bases left in between. As DNA, the CDR3 is TGCAGTGCTCCCTCGGGACCGAACTATGGCTACACCTTC. It translates to CSAPSGPNYGYTF.

CDR3 residues: CASSLARVPGNTEAFF. DNA of the CDR3: TGTGCCAGCAGCTTAGCGCGGGTCCCCGGGAACACTGAAGCTTTCTTT. The chain combines TRBV7-8 with TRBJ1-1, with D unresolved. The germline gives CDR1 SGHVS, CDR2 FQNEAQ. V was cut by 0 bases and J by 1 base, with 12 bases left in between. This CDR3 has 16 residues.

In this sample, this clonotype turned up a few times. The gene calls are TRBV5-1 and TRBJ2-3, with D uncertain. V was cut by 0 bases and J by 2 bases, with 7 bases left in between. Germline V gives CDR1 SGHRS, CDR2 YFSETQ. The CDR3 is 14 residues long. CDR3: CASSLDLNTDTQYF. In nucleotides, the CDR3 is TGCGCCAGCAGCTTGGACTTAAACACAGATACGCAGTATTTT.

This clonotype was counted only a few times. The chain links TRBV6-1 to TRBJ2-3, with 7 bases fitting TRBD2. The germline gives CDR1 MNHNS, CDR2 SASEGT. This CDR3 has 15 residues. V was clipped by 7 bases and J by 0 bases; unmatched bases: 7. The CDR3: CASNPTGLSTDTQYF. The CDR3 DNA reads TGTGCCAGCAACCCCACGGGACTAAGCACAGATACGCAGTATTTT.

This clonotype showed up just a few times. The chain couples TRBV7-9 to TRBJ1-2; D gene uncertain. The CDR3 extends over 16 amino acids. Germline CDR1 reads SEHNR; CDR2 reads FQNEAQ (reference sequence). The V gene lost 5 bases and the J gene lost 1 base, with 17 bases spanning the gap. The CDR3 protein is CASSPSPGTINYGYTF. DNA of the CDR3: TGTGCCAGCAGCCCTAGTCCAGGCACCATTAACTATGGCTACACCTTC.

This clonotype was seen once. This chain connects TRBV6-5 to TRBJ1-1; 7 bases align to TRBD1. This CDR3 contains 14 residues. CDR1 is MNHEY and CDR2 is SVGAGI in the germline V gene. Trimming took 6 bases from V and 4 from J; bases not matched to a gene: 8. The CDR3 DNA is TGTGCCAGCAGATTAGGGGGCCTTCGCACTGAAGCTTTCTTT. Encoded protein: CASRLGGLRTEAFF.

There are a few counts of this clonotype. The chain joins TRBV6-5 to TRBJ2-3, with TRBD1 identical over 7 bases. The CDR3 covers 16 residues. Germline V gene sequence: CDR1 MNHEY, CDR2 SVGAGI. After removal of 2 bases from V and 0 bases from J, the junction contained 5 bases not matched to a gene. The CDR3 is CASSYHPRGSTDTQYF. Written as DNA, the CDR3 is TGTGCCAGCAGTTACCACCCCAGGGGGAGCACAGATACGCAGTATTTT.

The chain uses TRBV5-1 and TRBJ2-3; 8 bases fit TRBD2. The germline gives CDR1 SGHRS, CDR2 YFSETQ. V was clipped by 7 bases and J by 4 bases; unmatched bases: 14. This CDR3 is 16 amino acids long. The CDR3 is CASFGASGGSSDTQYF. CDR3 DNA sequence: TGCGCCAGCTTTGGCGCCAGCGGGGGAAGTTCAGATACGCAGTATTTT.

The V gene is TRBV6-1, the J gene TRBJ1-5, with a possible D match to TRBD1 (5 bases). Germline CDR1 is MNHNS and CDR2 is SASEGT. V was pared by 3 bases and J by 5 bases, with 8 bases between. The CDR3 runs to 13 residues. The CDR3: CASSDGAHQPQHF. Here the CDR3 DNA reads TGTGCCAGCAGTGATGGGGCCCATCAGCCCCAGCATTTT.